The next 24 T cell receptor beta chains were all read from a single sample in a study of radiotherapy plus CTLA-4 blockade in lung cancer. Data came from immunoSEQ multiplex PCR; TCRdb stores just in-frame clones and leaves some out. The data contain about 85,000 clones, 70% to 90% of them seen just once; the ten biggest clones take up about 2%. Material: peripheral blood, obtained from a patient treated with radiotherapy plus ipilimumab. The receptors derive from a human donor with non-small cell lung cancer who had a partial response to radiotherapy plus ipilimumab.

The V and J genes are TRBV10-3 and TRBJ2-2; D might be TRBD1 (5 bases). The CDR3 is made up of 12 amino acids. The germline CDR1 and CDR2 sequences are ENHRY and SYGVKD. Trimming stripped 7 bases from V and 5 bases from J, with 8 bases between. CDR3 in DNA: TGTGCCATCACCCAGGGAACCGGGGAGCTGTTTTTT. Encoded protein: CAITQGTGELFF.

The V call is TRBV5-8, the J call TRBJ1-1; weak D call: TRBD1 (6 bases). Trimming took off 0 bases at V and 0 bases at J, with 12 bases between the two ends. Germline V CDR1 and CDR2: SGHTS, YDEGEE. This CDR3 region has 16 residues. CDR3 DNA sequence: TGTGCCAGCAGCTTGGGTACGGGACACCTGAACACTGAAGCTTTCTTT. Translation gives CASSLGTGHLNTEAFF.

This chain joins TRBV11-3 and TRBJ2-5; TRBD2 agrees at 14 bases. J gave up 5 bases and V 4 bases, and 6 bases lay outside the gene matches. Germline CDR1 and CDR2: SGHNT and YENEEA. This CDR3 contains 16 residues. The CDR3 is CASSYTGLAGVETQYF. The CDR3 DNA reads TGTGCCAGCAGCTATACGGGACTAGCGGGAGTGGAGACCCAGTACTTC.

This chain connects TRBV6-1 to TRBJ2-3; TRBD2 agrees at 8 bases. Germline V lookup: CDR1 MNHNS, CDR2 SASEGT. The CDR3 length is 16 residues. V lost 4 bases and J lost 6; bases outside the gene matches: 12. The CDR3 nucleotides read TGTGCCAGCAGTGGGCGATCCGGGAGGGCCTGGGATACGCAGTATTTT. This gives the protein CASSGRSGRAWDTQYF.

The chain carries TRBV7-2 and TRBJ2-3, with D unclear. Germline CDR1 and CDR2: SGHTA and FQGNSA. V was trimmed by 4 bases and J by 6 bases, leaving 17 bases between them. CDR3 size: 15 residues. The CDR3 DNA is TGTGCCAGCAGCTCCAAGCTCCTCCGAGCGGATACGCAGTATTTT. Protein: CASSSKLLRADTQYF.

Only one count was recorded for this clone. J is TRBJ2-2 and V is TRBV7-9; 10 bases are shared with TRBD1. The CDR3 is 15 amino acids. Germline lookup yields CDR1 SEHNR and CDR2 FQNEAQ (reference sequence). V dropped 4 bases and J dropped 2; count of bases not matched to a gene: 1. In DNA, the CDR3 is TGTGCCAGCAGCTGGACAGGGGGAAACACCGGGGAGCTGTTTTTT. It is translated as CASSWTGGNTGELFF.

The chain links TRBV28 to TRBJ2-7, with 11 bases fitting TRBD2. The germline V gene encodes CDR1 MDHEN and CDR2 SYDVKM. J was trimmed by 6 bases and V by 5 bases; bases with no gene match: 12. The CDR3 contains 16 residues. The CDR3 sequence is CASSALTSGIPTEQYF. CDR3 in DNA: TGTGCCAGCAGTGCCCTGACTAGCGGGATACCGACCGAGCAGTACTTC.

The chain combines TRBV5-4 with TRBJ2-5; 8 bases are a match to TRBD1. Trimming took 1 base from V and 3 from J; bases not matched to a gene: 8. The V gene's germline CDR1 is SGHNT and CDR2 YYREEE (reference sequence). CDR3 length: 16 amino acids. This chain's CDR3 is CASSLRTGKKEETQYF. The CDR3 nucleotides read TGTGCCAGCAGCTTGCGGACAGGGAAAAAAGAAGAGACCCAGTACTTC. The whole variable domain, filled in from reference TRBV5-4 and TRBJ2-5, reads ETGVTQSPTHLIKTRGQQVTLRCSSQSGHNTVSWYQQALGQGPQFIFQYYREEENGRGNFPPRFSGLQFPNYSSELNVNALELDDSALYLCASSLRTGKKEETQYFGPGTRLLVL.

This clone was counted a few times. The chain recombines TRBV5-1 with TRBJ2-2; a weak D match, TRBD2 (5 bases). From germline, CDR1 is SGHRS and CDR2 YFSETQ. The CDR3 loop spans 15 amino acids. The V and J ends lost 4 bases and 1 base respectively, with 11 bases between them. As DNA, the CDR3 is TGCGCCAGCAGCACAGTGGCGGGGAACACCGGGGAGCTGTTTTTT. Translating it yields CASSTVAGNTGELFF.

The gene calls are TRBV6-6 and TRBJ2-7; TRBD1 matches 7 bases. The ends lost 7 bases at V and 4 bases at J; junction bases unmatched: 13. This CDR3 has 15 amino acids. Germline CDR1 and CDR2: MNHNY and SVGAGI (reference sequence). The CDR3 reads CASTRSPGQLYEQYV. CDR3 DNA: TGTGCCAGCACACGATCTCCGGGACAGCTTTACGAGCAGTACGTC.

The chain has TRBV20-1 and TRBJ2-5, with unresolved D. CDR1 and CDR2 (germline): DFQATT, SNEGSKA (reference sequence). Deletions cut 1 base from V and 9 bases from J, with 9 bases between. The CDR3 length is 11 residues. The chain's CDR3 is CSARVAMAQYF. In nucleotides, the CDR3 is TGCAGTGCTAGAGTTGCGATGGCCCAGTACTTC.

V and J are TRBV12-5 and TRBJ1-2; 10 nucleotides match TRBD1. CDR1 is LGHNT, CDR2 FRNRAP, per germline. The CDR3 length is 16 residues. V was pared by 4 bases and J by 4 bases, with 9 bases of the junction left unmatched. DNA for the CDR3: TGTGCTAGTGGTTGGGCTACGGGACAGGGGACCTATGGCTACACCTTC. It yields the protein CASGWATGQGTYGYTF.

The V call is TRBV10-1, the J call TRBJ2-1; 10 bases align to TRBD2. Germline CDR1 WNHNN, CDR2 SYGVQD (reference sequence). The CDR3 is 14 residues long. The junction had 4 bases not matched to a gene; V was cut back by 4 bases and J by 7 bases. The CDR3 loop reads CASSAAGGQNEQFF. In nucleotides, the CDR3 is TGCGCCAGCAGTGCAGCGGGAGGGCAAAATGAGCAGTTCTTC.

This clone occurred a few times. The CDR3 reads CASSSKGQSNTEAFF. CDR3 coding DNA: TGTGCCAGCAGCTCAAAAGGACAATCGAACACTGAAGCTTTCTTT. The chain combines TRBV7-2 with TRBJ1-1; perhaps TRBD1 as D (5 bases). Germline V gives CDR1 SGHTA, CDR2 FQGNSA. CDR3 length: 15 residues. Trimming cost V 4 bases and J 1 base, with 13 bases left between them.

The chain combines TRBV11-2 with TRBJ2-5; weak D call: TRBD2 (6 bases). V dropped 2 bases and J dropped 6 bases, with 16 bases sitting between them. The germline CDR1 and CDR2 sequences are SGHAT and FQNNGV. The CDR3 covers 15 residues. The CDR3 region is CASSLSSGTLKTQYF. The CDR3 coding sequence is TGTGCCAGCAGCTTAAGTTCTGGGACTTTAAAGACCCAGTACTTC. Full variable domain (outside the CDR3, taken from reference TRBV11-2 and TRBJ2-5): EAGVAQSPRYKIIEKRQSVAFWCNPISGHATLYWYQQILGQGPKLLIQFQNNGVVDDSQLPKDRFSAERLKGVDSTLKIQPAKLEDSAVYLCASSLSSGTLKTQYFGPGTRLLVL.

J is TRBJ2-2 and V is TRBV14; 7 bases map to TRBD1. The CDR3 runs 13 residues. After removal of 3 bases from V and 13 bases from J, the junction contained 8 bases not matched to a gene. CDR1 is SGHDN, CDR2 FVKESK, per germline. For the CDR3, the DNA is TGTGCCAGCAGCCATCGAACAGGGGTGGGGCTGTTTTTT. Translating it yields CASSHRTGVGLFF.

This chain connects TRBV5-1 to TRBJ2-1, with D unresolved. V dropped 3 bases and J dropped 2 bases, with 18 bases sitting between them. The CDR3 spans 17 residues. Germline assignment: CDR1 SGHRS and CDR2 YFSETQ. The CDR3 region has the DNA TGCGCCAGCAGCTCGCCGCGGCCTTTATCCCCCTACAATGAGCAGTTCTTC. Its protein product is CASSSPRPLSPYNEQFF.

This chain connects TRBV6-6 to TRBJ2-5, with D hard to call. The CDR3 runs to 11 residues. CDR1 is MNHNY, CDR2 SVGAGI, per germline (reference sequence). Trimming took 2 bases from V and 5 from J, leaving 3 bases between them. In DNA, the CDR3 is TGTGCCAGCAGTTACCCTGAGACCCAGTACTTC. As protein: CASSYPETQYF.

The CDR3 is CASSLDRVRTEAFF. The CDR3 DNA reads TGTGCCAGCAGTCTGGACAGGGTTCGGACTGAAGCTTTCTTT. The V call is TRBV28, the J call TRBJ1-1; 8 nucleotides line up with TRBD1. The V segment lost 5 bases and the J segment 5 bases; nucleotides outside the gene matches: 7. This CDR3 spans 14 amino acids. Germline V CDR1 and CDR2: MDHEN, SYDVKM. Full variable domain (outside the CDR3, taken from reference TRBV28 and TRBJ1-1): DVKVTQSSRYLVKRTGEKVFLECVQDMDHENMFWYRQDPGLGLRLIYFSYDVKMKEKGDIPEGYSVSREKKERFSLILESASTNQTSMYLCASSLDRVRTEAFFGQGTRLTVV.

In the case of this clone: Germline and junction disagree at one end, which may indicate a read error. The chain joins TRBV7-7 to TRBJ2-2; D is perhaps TRBD2 (6 bases). The germline gives CDR1 SSHAT, CDR2 FNYEAQ (reference sequence). There are 16 residues in the CDR3. DNA for the CDR3: TGTGCTAGCAGCTTGGCCGGGACCGGGGGTTCCGGGGAGCTGTTTTTT. This codes for CASSLAGTGGSGELFF.

CDR3 DNA: TGCAGCGTTGTTTGGTTCGCCAGGGGCCACATCTCAACTAATGAAAAACTGTTTTTT. It encodes CSVVWFARGHISTNEKLFF. The chain couples TRBV29-1 to TRBJ1-4; D perhaps matches TRBD1 (6 bases). Trimming cost V 4 bases and J 0 bases, with 24 bases left between them. Germline assignment: CDR1 SQVTM and CDR2 ANQGSEA. This CDR3 spans 19 amino acids.

The CDR3 protein is CASSGLRGYQETQYF. The CDR3, as DNA: TGTGCCAGCAGTGGCCTACGGGGGTACCAAGAGACCCAGTACTTC. V usage is TRBV2 and J usage is TRBJ2-5, with TRBD2 as a possible D gene (6 bases). This CDR3 comprises 15 residues. V was trimmed by 4 bases and J by 0 bases, leaving 12 bases between them. In germline, CDR1 is SNHLY, CDR2 FYNNEI.

This chain joins TRBV7-9 and TRBJ2-5; TRBD2 aligns across 14 bases. V dropped 4 bases and J dropped 4; count of bases not matched to a gene: 11. CDR1 is SEHNR, CDR2 FQNEAQ, per germline (reference sequence). This CDR3 is 18 amino acids long. The CDR3 here is CASSSFRWGTSGRETQYF. The CDR3 nucleotides read TGTGCCAGCAGCTCCTTTCGGTGGGGGACTAGCGGGAGAGAGACCCAGTACTTC.

This chain joins TRBV2 and TRBJ2-1; 11 bases are shared with TRBD2. The CDR3 consists of 18 residues. The ends lost 8 bases at V and 2 bases at J; junction bases unmatched: 14. In germline, CDR1 is SNHLY, CDR2 FYNNEI. CDR3 protein: CASFRELAGASTYNEQFF. The CDR3 region has the DNA TGTGCCAGCTTCCGTGAACTAGCGGGAGCAAGTACCTACAATGAGCAGTTCTTC.